This T cell receptor (beta chain) was captured by sequencing in a study of T cells in Graves' hyperthyroidism and ophthalmopathy. Study-wide results and limits: Onset of ophthalmopathy came a median 6.5 months after the model predicted it.

The authors deemed Graves' hyperthyroidism stable absent ophthalmopathy progression within 18 months. RNA transcripts were the template for amplifying TCR beta CDR3 regions. With the HTBI primer set, the TCR CDR3 went through a first round of RT-PCR. A single record per CDR3 protein comes from TCRdb applying MiXCR to the multiplex PCR reads. Among approximately 710,000 distinct CDR3 sequences listed, roughly 17% were seen once. This clonotype was detected only once. The antigen remains undetermined. CDR3 length: 17 amino acids. The V gene end was trimmed by 3 bases and the J gene end by 1 base; junction bases not matched to a gene: 9. Germline CDR1 is DFQATT and CDR2 is SNEGSKA (reference sequence).

The clonotype was recovered from a man in his fifties or sixties with Graves' hyperthyroidism. The V call is TRBV20-1, the J call TRBJ1-5, with 10 positions matching TRBD1. The sample comprised blood. The CDR3 DNA follows: TGCAGTGCTAGCTCGACAGGGGGCGGGTGGAGCAATCAGCCCCAGCATTTT. Translation gives CSASSTGGGWSNQPQHF.